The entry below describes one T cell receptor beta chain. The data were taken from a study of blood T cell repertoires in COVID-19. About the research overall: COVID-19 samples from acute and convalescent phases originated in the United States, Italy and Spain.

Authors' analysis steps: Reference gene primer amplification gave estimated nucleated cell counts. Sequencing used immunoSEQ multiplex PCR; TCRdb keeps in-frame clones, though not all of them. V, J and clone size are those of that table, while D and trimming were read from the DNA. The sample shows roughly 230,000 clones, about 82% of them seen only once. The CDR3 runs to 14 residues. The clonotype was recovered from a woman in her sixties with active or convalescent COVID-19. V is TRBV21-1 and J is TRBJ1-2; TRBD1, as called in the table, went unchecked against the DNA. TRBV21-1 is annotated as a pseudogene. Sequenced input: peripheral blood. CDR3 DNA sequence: TGTGCCAGCAGCAAAGACGCAGGGGGATGCGGCTACACCTTC. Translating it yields CASSKDAGGCGYTF.